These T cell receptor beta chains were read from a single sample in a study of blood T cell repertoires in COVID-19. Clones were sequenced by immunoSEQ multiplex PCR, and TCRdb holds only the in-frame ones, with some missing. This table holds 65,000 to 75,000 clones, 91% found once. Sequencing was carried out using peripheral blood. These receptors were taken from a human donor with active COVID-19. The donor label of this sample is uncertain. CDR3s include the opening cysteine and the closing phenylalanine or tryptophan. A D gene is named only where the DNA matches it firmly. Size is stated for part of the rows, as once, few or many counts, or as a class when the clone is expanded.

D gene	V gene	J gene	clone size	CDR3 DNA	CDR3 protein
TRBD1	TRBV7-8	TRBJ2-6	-	TGTGCCAGCAGCCGAGACAGGGCTGGGGCCAACGTCCTGACTTTC	CASSRDRAGANVLTF
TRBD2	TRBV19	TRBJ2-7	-	TGTGCCAGTAGTATTCGGACCGGGACTAGCTCCGAGCAGTACTTC	CASSIRTGTSSEQYF
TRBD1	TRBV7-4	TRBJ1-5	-	TGTGCCAGCAGCCGGGACAGGTCGACTGGCAATCAGCCCCAGCATTTT	CASSRDRSTGNQPQHF
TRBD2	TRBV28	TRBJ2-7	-	TGTGCCAGCAGGTTAGCGGGGCCCTACGAGCAGTACTTC	CASRLAGPYEQYF
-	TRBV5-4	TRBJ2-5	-	TGTGCCAGCAGCTTTAATTACGGGTCCCAAGAGACCCAGTACTTC	CASSFNYGSQETQYF
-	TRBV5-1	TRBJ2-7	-	TGCGCCAGCAGCTTGGTGGCAGGGCGCGAGCAGTACTTC	CASSLVAGREQYF
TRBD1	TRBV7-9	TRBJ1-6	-	TGTGCCAGCAGCTCGCCGGGACAGGGGGAAACACCCCTCCACTTT	CASSSPGQGETPLHF
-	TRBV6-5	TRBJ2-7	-	TGTGCCAGCCAGAGGACCTACGAGCAGTACTTC	CASQRTYEQYF
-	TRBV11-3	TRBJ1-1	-	TGTGCCAGCAGCTTACGATGCAGGGATTCAGCTTTCTTT	CASSLRCRDSAFF
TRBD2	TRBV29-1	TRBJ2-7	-	TGCAGCGTTGAAGGGGGGGGGAACGATCCTTACGAGCAGTACTTC	CSVEGGGNDPYEQYF
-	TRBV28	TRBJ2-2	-	TGTGCCAGCAGCCCCGTCTCCGGGGAGCTGTTTTTT	CASSPVSGELFF
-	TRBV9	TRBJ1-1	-	TGTGCCAGCAGCGTAGGGGAGCGAACTGAAGCTTTCTTT	CASSVGERTEAFF
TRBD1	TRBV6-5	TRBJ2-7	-	TGTGCCAGCACATCGACAGGGTTCGAGCAGTACTTC	CASTSTGFEQYF
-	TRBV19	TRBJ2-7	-	TGTGCCAGTAGCCCCCTCGGACAAAACTACGAGCAGTACTTC	CASSPLGQNYEQYF
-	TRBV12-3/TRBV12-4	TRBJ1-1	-	TGTGCCAGCAGTGGCGGACAGAGTGAAGCTTTCTTT	CASSGGQSEAFF
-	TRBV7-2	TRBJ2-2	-	TGTGCCAGCAGCTTACGAGCGGACCCGAACACCGGGGAGCTGTTTTTT	CASSLRADPNTGELFF
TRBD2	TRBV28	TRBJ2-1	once	TGTGCCAGCAGCGAGCGGGCGGGAGGTCTCAATGAGCAGTTCTTC	CASSERAGGLNEQFF
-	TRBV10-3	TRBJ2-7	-	TGTGCCATCAGTGAGGCCGAGCGGCACTCCTACGAGCAGTACTTC	CAISEAERHSYEQYF
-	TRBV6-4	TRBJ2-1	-	TGTGCCAGCAGTGACTCATGGCAGAAGACCTACAATGAGCAGTTCTTC	CASSDSWQKTYNEQFF
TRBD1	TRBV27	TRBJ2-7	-	TGTGCCAGCAGTTTACTCGGGACAGGGTACGAGCAGTACTTC	CASSLLGTGYEQYF
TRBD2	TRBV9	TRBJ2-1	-	TGTGCCAGCAGCGTAGGAGGGGCTAGCGGGAGGGCCATGAATGAGCAGTTCTTC	CASSVGGASGRAMNEQFF
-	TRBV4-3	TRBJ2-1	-	TGCGCCAGCAGCCAAGATAGAGGGGGAATAGGCTACAATGAGCAGTTCTTC	CASSQDRGGIGYNEQFF
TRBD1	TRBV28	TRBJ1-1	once	TGTGCCAGCAGGGACAGGGGAGTCAAAGCTTTCTTT	CASRDRGVKAFF
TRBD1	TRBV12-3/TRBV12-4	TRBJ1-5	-	TGTGCCAGCGGGACAGGGAGCAATCAGCCCCAGCATTTT	CASGTGSNQPQHF
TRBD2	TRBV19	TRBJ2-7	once	TGTGCCAGTAGTGCGCCCGGGACTAGTGGGTACGAGCAGTACTTC	CASSAPGTSGYEQYF
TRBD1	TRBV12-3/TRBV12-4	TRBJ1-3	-	TGTGCCAGCAGAGGGGGCCCTGGAAACACCATATATTTT	CASRGGPGNTIYF
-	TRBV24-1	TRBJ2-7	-	TGTGCCACCAGTGACGCCGGGACACAGAGCTACGAGCAGTACTTC	CATSDAGTQSYEQYF
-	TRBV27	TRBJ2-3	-	TGTGCCAGCAGTTTATGGCCACCAACGGATACGCAGTATTTT	CASSLWPPTDTQYF
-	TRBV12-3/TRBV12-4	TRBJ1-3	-	TGTGCCAGCAGTTCCCGACAGGGAAACACCATATATTTT	CASSSRQGNTIYF
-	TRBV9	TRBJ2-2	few	TGTGCCAGCAGCGTAGAACTTGTTACCACCGGGGAGCTGTTTTTT	CASSVELVTTGELFF
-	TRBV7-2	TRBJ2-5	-	TGTGCCAGCAGCTTAGATCGGGGGGCAAAGACCCAGTACTTC	CASSLDRGAKTQYF
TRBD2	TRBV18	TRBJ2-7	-	TGTGCCAGCTGGGGCGGGAGTGGATACGAGCAGTACTTC	CASWGGSGYEQYF
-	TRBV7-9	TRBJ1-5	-	TGTGCCAGCAGCGTCGGACATAATAGCAATCAGCCCCAGCATTTT	CASSVGHNSNQPQHF
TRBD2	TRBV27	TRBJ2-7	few	TGTGCCAGCACTCGGACTAGCGGGGTAGGAGAGCAGTACTTC	CASTRTSGVGEQYF
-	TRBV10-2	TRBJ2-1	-	TGCGCCAGCAGTGAGTCCGCAGAGTCGGGGGATGAACAGTTCTTC	CASSESAESGDEQFF
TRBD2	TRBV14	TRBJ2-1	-	TGTGCCAGCAGCCAAGACGGCCCCACGCGCGGGGGGTACAATGAGCAGTTCTTC	CASSQDGPTRGGYNEQFF
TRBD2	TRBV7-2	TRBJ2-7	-	TGTGCCAGCAGCCTCGAGGGACTAGCGGTCTACGAGCAGTACTTC	CASSLEGLAVYEQYF
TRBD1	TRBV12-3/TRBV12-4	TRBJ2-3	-	TGTGCCAGCAGTTTCTGGACAGGGGATACGCAGTATTTT	CASSFWTGDTQYF
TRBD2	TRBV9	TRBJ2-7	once	TGTGCCAGCAGCGGACAGCTAGCGGGAGTTTCCGAGCAGTACTTC	CASSGQLAGVSEQYF
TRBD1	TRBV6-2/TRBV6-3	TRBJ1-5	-	TGTGCCAGCAGTTACACCTCCGGGACAGGGCAGGGACAGCCCCAGCATTTT	CASSYTSGTGQGQPQHF
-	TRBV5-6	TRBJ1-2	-	TGTGCCAGCAGCTTGGCCACCGGGACAACTAACTATGGCTACACCTTC	CASSLATGTTNYGYTF
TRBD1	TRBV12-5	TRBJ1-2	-	TGTGCTAGTGGCTATACAGGGGGCTTTGGCTACACCTTC	CASGYTGGFGYTF
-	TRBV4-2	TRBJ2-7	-	TGTGCCAGCAGCCAAGAGGACGGGGTCATCGAGCAGTACTTC	CASSQEDGVIEQYF
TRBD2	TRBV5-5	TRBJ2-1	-	TGTGCCAGCAGCTGGGGACTAGCGAATGAGCAGTTCTTC	CASSWGLANEQFF